The entry that follows covers one T cell receptor (beta chain) sequence. Assay used: immunoSEQ multiplex PCR; TCRdb lists only in-frame clones, some missing. The table includes some 99,000 clones, 88% detected once. The sample comes from a study of identifying expanded T cells in peripheral blood. Germline loops: CDR1 SGHVS, CDR2 FNYEAQ. The CDR3 extends over 12 amino acids. Between the trimmed V and J ends, which lost 5 bases and 7 bases, there was a span of 9 bases. The sequence derives from a person between 18 and 69 years old in good health. The chain is built from TRBV7-6 and TRBJ1-5; D remains unclear. Sequenced material: blood. CDR3 sequence reads: CASSPLGQPQHF. The CDR3 DNA reads as TGTGCCAGCAGCCCCTTGGGCCAGCCCCAGCATTTT.